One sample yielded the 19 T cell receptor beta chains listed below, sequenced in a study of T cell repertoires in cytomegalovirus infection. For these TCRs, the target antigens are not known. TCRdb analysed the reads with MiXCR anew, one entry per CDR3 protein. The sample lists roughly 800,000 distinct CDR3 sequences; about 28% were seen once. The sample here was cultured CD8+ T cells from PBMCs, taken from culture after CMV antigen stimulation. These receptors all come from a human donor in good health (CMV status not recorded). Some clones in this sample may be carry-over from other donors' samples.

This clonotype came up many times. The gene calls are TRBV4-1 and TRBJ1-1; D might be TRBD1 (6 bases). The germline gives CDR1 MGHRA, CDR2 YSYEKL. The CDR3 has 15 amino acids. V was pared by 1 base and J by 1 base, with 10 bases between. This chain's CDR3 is CASSQVQGANTEAFF. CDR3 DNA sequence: TGCGCCAGCAGCCAAGTACAGGGCGCGAACACTGAAGCTTTCTTT.

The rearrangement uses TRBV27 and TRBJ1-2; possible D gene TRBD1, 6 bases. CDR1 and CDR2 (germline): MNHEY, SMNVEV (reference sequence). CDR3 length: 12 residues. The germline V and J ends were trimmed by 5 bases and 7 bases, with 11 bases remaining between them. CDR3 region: CASSPGTTGYTF. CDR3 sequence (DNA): TGTGCCAGCAGTCCCGGGACAACTGGCTACACCTTC.

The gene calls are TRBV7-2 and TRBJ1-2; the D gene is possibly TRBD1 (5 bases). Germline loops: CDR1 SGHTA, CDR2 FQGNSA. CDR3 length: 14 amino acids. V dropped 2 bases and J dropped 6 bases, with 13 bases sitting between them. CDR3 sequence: CASSLSDSRDGYTF. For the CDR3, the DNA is TGTGCCAGCAGCTTATCTGACAGTCGGGATGGCTACACCTTC.

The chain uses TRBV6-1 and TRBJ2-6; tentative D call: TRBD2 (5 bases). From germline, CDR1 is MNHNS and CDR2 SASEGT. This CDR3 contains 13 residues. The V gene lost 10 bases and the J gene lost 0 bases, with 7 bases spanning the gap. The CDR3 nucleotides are TGTGCCACCGGAGGCTCTGGGGCCAACGTCCTGACTTTC. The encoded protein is CATGGSGANVLTF.

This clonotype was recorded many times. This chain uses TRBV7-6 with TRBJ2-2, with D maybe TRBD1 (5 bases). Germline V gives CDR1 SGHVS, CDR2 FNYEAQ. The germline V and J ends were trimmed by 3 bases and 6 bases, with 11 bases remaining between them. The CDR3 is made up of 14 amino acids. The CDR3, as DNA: TGTGCCAGCAGCTTGGCCAGGGCCCCCGGGGAGCTGTTTTTT. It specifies CASSLARAPGELFF.

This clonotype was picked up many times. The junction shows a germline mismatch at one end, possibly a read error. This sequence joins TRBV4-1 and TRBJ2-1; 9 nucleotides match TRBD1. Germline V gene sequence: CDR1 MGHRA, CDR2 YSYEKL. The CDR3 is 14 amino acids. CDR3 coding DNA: TGTGCCAGCAGCCAGGACAGGGGCTACAATGAGCAGTTCTTC. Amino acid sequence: CASSQDRGYNEQFF.

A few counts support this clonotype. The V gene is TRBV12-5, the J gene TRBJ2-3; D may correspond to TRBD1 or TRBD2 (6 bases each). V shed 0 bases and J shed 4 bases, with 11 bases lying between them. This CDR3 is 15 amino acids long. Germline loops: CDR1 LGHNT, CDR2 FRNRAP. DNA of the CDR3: TGTGCTAGTGGTTTGGTAGGGGGGTTCGCAGATACGCAGTATTTT. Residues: CASGLVGGFADTQYF.

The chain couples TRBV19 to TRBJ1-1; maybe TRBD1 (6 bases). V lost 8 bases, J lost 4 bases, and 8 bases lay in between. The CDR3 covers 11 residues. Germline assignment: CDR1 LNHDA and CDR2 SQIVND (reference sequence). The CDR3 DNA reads TGTGCCAGTTGGGGGCTCACTGAAGCTTTCTTT. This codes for CASWGLTEAFF.

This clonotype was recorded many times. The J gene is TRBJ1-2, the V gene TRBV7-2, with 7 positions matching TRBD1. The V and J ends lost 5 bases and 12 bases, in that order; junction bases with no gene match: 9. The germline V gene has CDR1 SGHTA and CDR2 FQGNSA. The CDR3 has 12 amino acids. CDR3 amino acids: CASSADGTADTF. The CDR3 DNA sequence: TGTGCCAGCAGCGCAGATGGGACAGCTGACACCTTC.

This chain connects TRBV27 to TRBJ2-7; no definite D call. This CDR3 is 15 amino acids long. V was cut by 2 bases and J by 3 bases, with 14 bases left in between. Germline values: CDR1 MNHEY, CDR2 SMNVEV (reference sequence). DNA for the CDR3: TGTGCCAGCAGTTTAGGCAGCGACCTTTTCTACGAGCAGTACTTC. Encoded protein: CASSLGSDLFYEQYF.

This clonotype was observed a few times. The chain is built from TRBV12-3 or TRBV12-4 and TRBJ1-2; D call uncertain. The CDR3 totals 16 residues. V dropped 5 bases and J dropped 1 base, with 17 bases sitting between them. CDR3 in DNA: TGTGCCAGCAGTCCCAGTGGTAACAACTTTAACTATGGCTACACCTTC. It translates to CASSPSGNNFNYGYTF.

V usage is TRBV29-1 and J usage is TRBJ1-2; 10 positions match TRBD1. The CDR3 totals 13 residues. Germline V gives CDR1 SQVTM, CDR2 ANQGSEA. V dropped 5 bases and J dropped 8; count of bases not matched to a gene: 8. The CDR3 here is CSVHTGTGEGYTF. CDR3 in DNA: TGCAGCGTTCATACCGGGACAGGGGAAGGCTACACCTTC.

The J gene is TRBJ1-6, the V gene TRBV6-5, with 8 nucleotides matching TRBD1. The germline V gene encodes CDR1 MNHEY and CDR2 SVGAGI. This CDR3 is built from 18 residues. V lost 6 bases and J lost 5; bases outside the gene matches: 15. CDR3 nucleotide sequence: TGTGCCAGCAGGATAACGGCACAGGGGGGCAAGGATAATTCACCCCTCCACTTT. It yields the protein CASRITAQGGKDNSPLHF.

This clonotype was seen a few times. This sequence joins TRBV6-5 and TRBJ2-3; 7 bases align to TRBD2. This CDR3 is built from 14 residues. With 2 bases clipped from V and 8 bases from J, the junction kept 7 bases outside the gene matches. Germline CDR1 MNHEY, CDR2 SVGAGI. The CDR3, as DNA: TGTGCCAGCAGTTACGGAACGGGGGGACCTACGCAGTATTTT. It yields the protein CASSYGTGGPTQYF.

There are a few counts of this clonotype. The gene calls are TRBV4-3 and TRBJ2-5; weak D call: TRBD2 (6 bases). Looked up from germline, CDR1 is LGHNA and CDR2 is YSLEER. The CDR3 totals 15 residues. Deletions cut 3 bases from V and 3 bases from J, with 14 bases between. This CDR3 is CASSQGSGTKETQYF. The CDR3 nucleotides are TGCGCCAGCAGCCAGGGTAGCGGTACCAAAGAGACCCAGTACTTC.

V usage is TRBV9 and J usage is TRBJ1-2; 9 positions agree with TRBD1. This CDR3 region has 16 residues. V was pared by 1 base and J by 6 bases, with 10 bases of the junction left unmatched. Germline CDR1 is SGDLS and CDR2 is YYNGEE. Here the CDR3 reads CASSVSHRDRADGYTF. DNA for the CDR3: TGTGCCAGCAGCGTAAGTCACCGGGACAGGGCTGATGGCTACACCTTC.

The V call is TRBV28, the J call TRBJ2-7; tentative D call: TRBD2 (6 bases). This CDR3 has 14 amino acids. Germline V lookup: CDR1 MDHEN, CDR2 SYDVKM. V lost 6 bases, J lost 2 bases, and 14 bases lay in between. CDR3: CASRPPGLTYEQYF. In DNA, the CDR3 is TGTGCCAGCAGGCCTCCGGGACTGACCTACGAGCAGTACTTC.

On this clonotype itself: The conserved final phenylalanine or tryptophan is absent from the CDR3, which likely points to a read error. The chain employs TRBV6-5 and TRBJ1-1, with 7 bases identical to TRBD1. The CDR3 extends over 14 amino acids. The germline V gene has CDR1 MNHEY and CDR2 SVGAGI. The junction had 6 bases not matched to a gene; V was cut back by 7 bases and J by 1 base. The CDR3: CASINRGRNTEAFL. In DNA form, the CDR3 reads TGTGCCAGCATCAACAGGGGAAGGAACACTGAAGCTTTCTTA.

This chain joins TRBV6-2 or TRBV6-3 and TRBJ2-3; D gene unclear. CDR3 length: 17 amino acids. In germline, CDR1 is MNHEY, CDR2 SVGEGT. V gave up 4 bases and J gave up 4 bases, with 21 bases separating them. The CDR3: CASSSLSPNRKADTQYF. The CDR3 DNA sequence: TGTGCCAGCAGTTCCCTATCACCGAACCGTAAGGCAGATACGCAGTATTTT.